This entry concerns a single T cell receptor (beta chain). Its antigen is still unknown. The data belong to a study of shared clonotypes between healthy human individuals. Study information: Donors had three CD4 naive, three CD4 memory, two CD8 naive and one CD8 memory plate apiece. Study findings and constraints: Large sequencing depth failed to make sorted-subset sequencing complete, rarefaction showed.

Only in-frame clones appear in the TCRdb table, and some are missing; sequencing was by immunoSEQ multiplex PCR. The profile shows some 900,000 clones, 76% of them singletons. The germline gives CDR1 KGHSH, CDR2 LQKENI. This CDR3 contains 14 residues. V lost 2 bases and J lost 2, with 9 bases in between. The J gene is TRBJ2-5, the V gene TRBV18, with D possibly TRBD1 on 5 matching bases. The source of this sequence is a man aged 18 to 29 in good health. Sequencing was performed on memory CD4+ T cells sorted from blood. As to subset: CD45RA-negative fraction. The CDR3 sequence: CASSPSRTQETQYF. The CDR3 region has the DNA TGTGCCAGCTCACCAAGCCGGACACAAGAGACCCAGTACTTC.